At least ten counts were recorded for the clone carrying this TCR beta chain. Its antigen remains unknown. It was with a sample-barcoded 5' primer and a J-beta primer mix that a second PCR of roughly 6 to 12 cycles was run. TCRdb fed the 5' RACE reads into MiXCR, producing one record per CDR3 protein. Found here are about 630,000 distinct CDR3 sequences, about 21% of them singletons; the top ten hold 3.6%. The germline CDR1 and CDR2 sequences are LGHNA and YSLEER. There are 13 residues in the CDR3. V was cut by 0 bases and J by 9 bases, with 10 bases left in between. The data derive from a study of blood T cells in healthy people across ages. Study as a whole: Using template switching, researchers captured about one barcoded beta molecule for each two T cells.

General study findings and limits: The study lacked donor CMV status, which possibly confounded expanded clonotype changes. Relative to aged donors, long-lived donors carried more naive CD4+ cells and displayed higher diversity.

Input material: blood. This TCR derives from a man between 65 and 79 years old in good health. The gene calls are TRBV4-3 and TRBJ2-3; no reliable D call. DNA of the CDR3: TGCGCCAGCAGCCAAGATACCCGGCGGACGCAGTATTTT. Translation: CASSQDTRRTQYF.